The present T cell receptor beta chain was sequenced within a study of molecular identifiers for immune sequencing clone quantification listed by TCRdb under 2018. A note on the overall study: For a replicate experiment, RNA from approximately 20,000 or 100,000 naive CD8 T cells was divided into five aliquots, and four of the five aliquots were sequenced. CD8 T cells were used in a methods study to benchmark molecular-identifier clustering-based TCR repertoire sequencing (MIDCIRS) and TCR RNA copy counting.

Study-wide conclusions, independent of this receptor: When barcode sub-clustering was not used, chimeric consensus sequences inflated TCR diversity, with chimeras reaching as high as 47%. Modeling indicated about 3.1 TCR RNA copies recovered per cell, compared with about 9.7 by digital PCR, which implies a capture efficiency of 25% to 35%. Naive libraries contained spiked-in Jurkat TCR RNA (more than nine copies' worth), which is not part of the donor repertoire. Spiked-in Jurkat TCR RNA equal to a single cell's worth was reported to be detectable even within 1,100,000 naive CD8 T cells. Identical TCR molecules sharing a barcode could cause highly expanded clone sizes to be underestimated. In CMV-specific effector cells, over 97% of molecules were held by clones above 20 RNA copies, whereas under 1% of molecules were held by such clones in naive cells.

This clonotype was seen ten or more times. Its cognate antigen has yet to be identified. No clone much larger than this one lies a single base away; base qualities are absent. Libraries were prepared through PCR. Instrument on record: Illumina HiSeq 4000. Preparation of bulk TCR libraries followed a previously described approach, with the TCR primers listed in Table S5. Total RNA was purified with the Qiagen AllPrep DNA/RNA kit. Before analysis, reads from multiple sequencing runs of the same library were pooled. In the source study's methods: Reads were retained only if an exact TCR constant sequence was present, and the retained reads were trimmed to 150 nt and grouped according to their 12-nt molecular barcodes. Reads inside each barcode group were sub-clustered using a 15% Levenshtein threshold, and a quality-weighted consensus sequence was constructed for each RNA molecule. Non-functional sequences were filtered out, along with any lower-count sequence sitting one edit away from another sequence. Barcode sub-clusters with fewer than 20% of the maximum read count were removed, based on fitting two negative binomial distributions. The public sequencing data were trimmed at Q25 with fastp and processed into clonotypes with MiXCR by TCRdb, which kept only in-frame beta chains. Each CDR3 protein appears once, grouped with its most common genes and DNA. TCRdb, not the authors, supplied the V and J calls. Here the sample has around 86,000 distinct CDR3 sequences; roughly 20% occur a single time. The ten largest clones represent roughly 0.93% of the sample.

Libraries of naive CD8 T cells were built from anywhere between about 19,000 and 1,100,000 sorted cells, with 10%, 30% or 50% of the purified RNA used. Naive CD8 T cells were FACS-sorted as CD8+CD4-CCR7+CD45RA+ on a BD FACSAria II into RLT Plus buffer. To test detection sensitivity, Jurkat RNA equivalent to about eleven TCR copies was spiked into samples of roughly 17,000-1,000,000 naive CD8 T cells. Enrichment of CD8 T cells was performed with RosetteSep CD8+ T Cell Enrichment Cocktail and Ficoll-Paque, after which ACK red cell lysis was carried out. CDR1 ENHRY and CDR2 SYGVKD are derived from the germline V gene. The cysteine opens and the phenylalanine closes a CDR3 of 11 amino acids. Only CDR3 DNA is held: 33 bases, read in frame from base 1. At the junction V is shortened by 10 bases and J by 6 bases; bases outside the gene matches: 6.

Sequencing was done on a sample of naive CD8+ T cells from blood, with Jurkat cell RNA spiked in. The sample's cell subset or site label, decoded: FACS-sorted CD8+CD4-CCR7+CD45RA+ naive T cells. The V and J genes are TRBV10-3 and TRBJ2-7; TRBD2 aligns with 7 central bases. This sequence originates from a human donor in good health. Some libraries in this study had Jurkat cell RNA spiked in. The nucleotides read TGTGCCACCAAGGGCGGGAGCGAGCAGTACTTC. Its protein product is CATKGGSEQYF.